This T cell receptor (beta chain) is drawn from a study of human T cells and chemical hapten exposure. On the study more broadly: Patients, chiefly female, had alopecia areata, totalis or universalis. Study-wide findings and caveats: With alopecia, donors may have immune responses unlike healthy people's.

In this sample, this clonotype turned up a few times. Its antigen is as yet unknown. The library put unique molecular identifiers onto individual cDNA molecules. How the authors handled the data: Samples held a median of around 96,000 TCRs, range about 23,224–690,600. Each CDR3 protein gets one entry after TCRdb re-called the RACE reads with MiXCR. The V and J calls follow TCRdb's processing rather than the paper's. The table records roughly 100,000 distinct CDR3 sequences, nearly 10% of them present only once. Time point indicated: pre-sensitization, week 0. Documented treatment: therapeutic diphenylcyclopropenone sensitization with weekly scalp DPC. V was shortened by 7 bases and J by 9 bases, with 8 bases between the two germline ends. Germline V lookup: CDR1 SGHRS, CDR2 YFSETQ. This CDR3 comprises 11 residues.

Specimen: whole blood, collected in connection with sensitization to the hapten diphenylcyclopropenone (DPC). The clonotype was recovered from a woman aged 35 to 49 with alopecia areata. Some clones in this sample may be carry-over from other donors' samples. The rearrangement links TRBV5-1 to TRBJ1-6; D not certain. CDR3 in amino acids: CASGPSSPLHF. The CDR3 DNA reads TGCGCCAGCGGACCGAGTTCACCCCTCCACTTT.